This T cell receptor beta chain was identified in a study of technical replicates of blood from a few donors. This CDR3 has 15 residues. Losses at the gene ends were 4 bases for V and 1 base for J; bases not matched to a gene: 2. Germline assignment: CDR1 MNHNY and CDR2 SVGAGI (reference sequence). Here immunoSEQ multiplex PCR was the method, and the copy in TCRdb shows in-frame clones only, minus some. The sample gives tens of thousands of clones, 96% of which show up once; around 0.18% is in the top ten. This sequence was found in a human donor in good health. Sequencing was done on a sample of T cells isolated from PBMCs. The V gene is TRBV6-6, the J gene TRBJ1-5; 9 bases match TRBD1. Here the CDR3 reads CASSFGQGSNQPQHF. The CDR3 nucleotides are TGTGCCAGCAGTTTCGGACAGGGGAGCAATCAGCCCCAGCATTTT.